The 32 T cell receptor beta chains presented below share a single source sample, sequenced in a study of neurological immune-mediated disorders. TCRdb analysed the 5' RACE reads with MiXCR anew, one entry per CDR3 protein. The table has tens of thousands of distinct CDR3 sequences, roughly an eighth seen once. The time point here: technical triplicate 1. Sequencing input: CD4+ T cells from blood. Receptors originate from a female donor with HTLV-1-associated myelopathy (HAM/TSP).

This clonotype occurred many times. The chain links TRBV7-9 to TRBJ2-3; 7 bases match TRBD2. V lost 5 bases, J lost 2 bases, and 13 bases stayed unmatched. The CDR3 is 17 residues long. From germline, CDR1 is SEHNR and CDR2 FQNEAQ (reference sequence). The CDR3 spells CASSPRIAGVYTDTQYF. CDR3 in DNA: TGTGCCAGCAGCCCAAGAATTGCGGGAGTATACACAGATACGCAGTATTTT.

In this sample, this clonotype turned up a few times. This chain uses TRBV5-4 with TRBJ2-3; 11 bases agree with TRBD2. In germline, CDR1 is SGHNT, CDR2 YYREEE (reference sequence). J lost 0 bases, V lost 1 base, and 1 base had no gene match. The CDR3 has 16 amino acids. The CDR3 reads CASSLRLAGSTDTQYF. Written as DNA, the CDR3 is TGTGCCAGCAGCTTGCGACTAGCGGGGAGCACAGATACGCAGTATTTT.

This clonotype was seen repeatedly, ten times or more. This chain links TRBV29-1 with TRBJ1-2; D call uncertain. This CDR3 has 13 amino acids. Per the germline V gene, CDR1 is SQVTM and CDR2 is ANQGSEA. V shed 7 bases and J shed 0 bases, with 12 bases lying between them. The CDR3 protein is CSAERAPNYGYTF. CDR3 DNA: TGCAGCGCCGAAAGGGCTCCTAACTATGGCTACACCTTC.

In its sample, this clonotype was seen many times. V is TRBV6-5 and J is TRBJ1-4; D call uncertain. The CDR3 has 13 residues. Between the trimmed V and J ends, which lost 2 bases and 4 bases, there was a span of 5 bases. The germline V gene has CDR1 MNHEY and CDR2 SVGAGI. As DNA, the CDR3 is TGTGCCAGCAGTTACGACCATAATGAAAAACTGTTTTTT. It encodes CASSYDHNEKLFF.

This clonotype was recorded many times. One end of the junction varies from germline; a read error may be responsible. Here the CDR3 DNA reads TGTGCCAGCAGTCTAGCGGGAAGATCGATGGGGGGGGAGCTGTTTTTT. Its protein is CASSLAGRSMGGELFF. The V gene is TRBV12-3 or TRBV12-4, the J gene TRBJ2-2; 9 nucleotides match TRBD2. The CDR3 spans 16 residues.

At least ten counts were recorded for this clonotype. The rearrangement joins TRBV12-3 or TRBV12-4 to TRBJ2-5; D is perhaps TRBD1 or TRBD2 (5 bases each). CDR3 length: 13 residues. V gave up 2 bases and J gave up 3 bases, with 7 bases separating them. The CDR3 DNA follows: TGTGCCAGCAGTTTACGGGGCGAAGAGACCCAGTACTTC. Amino acids: CASSLRGEETQYF.

Judged by abundance, this clonotype is medium-sized. This chain joins TRBV5-1 and TRBJ2-1; D is unclear. The V gene lost 0 bases and the J gene lost 0 bases, with 7 bases spanning the gap. This CDR3 comprises 15 residues. Germline V gene data show CDR1 as SGHRS and CDR2 as YFSETQ. CDR3 bases: TGCGCCAGCAGCTTGGAACAAAGCTCCTACAATGAGCAGTTCTTC. Amino acid sequence: CASSLEQSSYNEQFF.

There are many counts of this clonotype. V is TRBV7-2 and J is TRBJ2-6; tentatively, D is TRBD1 (6 bases). The germline V gene has CDR1 SGHTA and CDR2 FQGNSA. Trimming cost V 3 bases and J 0 bases, with 18 bases left between them. The CDR3 runs to 19 residues. The CDR3 sequence is CASSFQSGHGFSGANVLTF. CDR3 DNA sequence: TGTGCCAGCAGCTTTCAGTCGGGACACGGGTTCTCTGGGGCCAACGTCCTGACTTTC.

In this sample, this clonotype turned up many times. The J gene is TRBJ2-7, the V gene TRBV5-5; D not resolved. Per the germline V gene, CDR1 is SGHKS and CDR2 is YYEKEE (reference sequence). Trimming stripped 3 bases from V and 2 bases from J, with 9 bases between. The CDR3 length is 13 residues. The CDR3 region has the DNA TGTGCCAGCAGCTCCTTATTAACCTACGAGCAGTACTTC. This codes for CASSSLLTYEQYF.

By its share, this clonotype is medium-sized. This chain links TRBV5-1 with TRBJ2-6; no firm D call. Germline CDR1 reads SGHRS; CDR2 reads YFSETQ. Trimming stripped 4 bases from V and 0 bases from J, with 8 bases between. The CDR3 consists of 15 residues. The CDR3 DNA reads as TGCGCCAGCAGCCTCGGTTCCTCTGGGGCCAACGTCCTGACTTTC. This sequence encodes CASSLGSSGANVLTF.

This clonotype showed up many times. The V call is TRBV5-5, the J call TRBJ1-5; 7 bases align to TRBD1. The ends lost 0 bases at V and 7 bases at J; junction bases unmatched: 7. CDR3 length: 15 residues. Germline values: CDR1 SGHKS, CDR2 YYEKEE (reference sequence). This CDR3 is CASSLAVDREQPQHF. In nucleotides, the CDR3 is TGTGCCAGCAGCTTGGCCGTTGACAGGGAGCAGCCCCAGCATTTT.

This clonotype was counted at least ten times. V gene TRBV7-6 combines with J gene TRBJ1-1, with a weak D call TRBD1 (6 bases). CDR1 is SGHVS, CDR2 FNYEAQ, per germline. This CDR3 is 13 amino acids long. Trimming removed 1 base at V and 3 bases at J, with 6 bases between. This CDR3 reads CASSLDRDTEAFF. CDR3 sequence (DNA): TGTGCCAGCAGCTTAGACAGGGACACTGAAGCTTTCTTT. Full variable domain (rest looked up from reference TRBV7-6 and TRBJ1-1): GAGVSQSPRYKVTKRGQDVALRCDPISGHVSLYWYRQALGQGPEFLTYFNYEAQQDKSGLPNDRFSAERPEGSISTLTIQRTEQRDSAMYRCASSLDRDTEAFFGQGTRLTVV.

In its sample, this clonotype was seen many times. The J gene is TRBJ2-3, the V gene TRBV7-9; 7 nucleotides align to TRBD2. Germline assignment: CDR1 SEHNR and CDR2 FQNEAQ (reference sequence). V was pared by 7 bases and J by 1 base, with 2 bases of the junction left unmatched. The CDR3 loop spans 13 amino acids. CDR3 nucleotide sequence: TGTGCCAGCAAACGGGAGGGCACAGATACGCAGTATTTT. It specifies CASKREGTDTQYF.

In its sample, this clonotype ranks as medium-sized. The chain recombines TRBV3-1 with TRBJ2-3; 9 positions agree with TRBD2. This CDR3 spans 15 amino acids. Per the germline V gene, CDR1 is LGHDT and CDR2 is YNNKEL (reference sequence). With V trimmed by 7 bases and J by 2 bases, 7 bases remained unmatched. The CDR3 DNA reads TGTGCCAGCACAAGGGGACTAGCTTACACAGATACGCAGTATTTT. Its translation: CASTRGLAYTDTQYF.

In its sample, this clonotype was seen many times. The rearrangement links TRBV29-1 to TRBJ2-5; 10 bases map to TRBD1. In germline, CDR1 is SQVTM, CDR2 ANQGSEA. CDR3 size: 12 residues. With 6 bases clipped from V and 5 bases from J, the junction kept 3 bases outside the gene matches. The CDR3 here is CSVGQGVETQYF. The CDR3 region has the DNA TGCAGCGTCGGACAGGGGGTTGAGACCCAGTACTTC.

This clonotype was counted ten times or more. CDR3 DNA sequence: TGTGCCAGCAGCTTGGCCGGCGGGACTAGCGGGAGGGATGAGCAGTTCTTC. Protein: CASSLAGGTSGRDEQFF. The J gene is TRBJ2-1, the V gene TRBV5-6; 16 bases map to TRBD2. Germline V gene data show CDR1 as SGHDT and CDR2 as YYEEEE. Trimming at V came to 0 bases and at J to 8 bases, leaving 5 bases not matched to a gene. The CDR3 runs 17 residues.

This clonotype was recorded many times. The V gene is TRBV2, the J gene TRBJ2-7; the match to TRBD2 covers 9 bases. V dropped 10 bases and J dropped 4; count of bases not matched to a gene: 14. This CDR3 has 15 amino acids. From germline, CDR1 is SNHLY and CDR2 FYNNEI. The CDR3 protein is CATQKVAGALYEQYF. The DNA for the CDR3 is TGTGCCACCCAGAAAGTAGCGGGAGCTCTTTACGAGCAGTACTTC. The full variable domain, rest sourced from reference TRBV2 and TRBJ2-7, is EPEVTQTPSHQVTQMGQEVILRCVPISNHLYFYWYRQILGQKVEFLVSFYNNEISEKSEIFDDQFSVERPDGSNFTLKIRSTKLEDSAMYFCATQKVAGALYEQYFGPGTRLTVT.

This clonotype was observed many times. The chain is built from TRBV24-1 and TRBJ2-3, with D possibly being TRBD2 (6 bases). V was cut by 7 bases and J by 2 bases, with 12 bases left in between. In germline, CDR1 is KGHDR, CDR2 SFDVKD. The CDR3 sequence is 14 residues long. The CDR3 nucleotides read TGTGCCACCAGGGGAGCGGGCTTCACAGATACGCAGTATTTT. It yields the protein CATRGAGFTDTQYF.

The sample holds many counts of this clonotype. V is TRBV29-1 and J is TRBJ2-5, with 9 positions matching TRBD2. Losses at the gene ends were 8 bases for V and 1 base for J; bases not matched to a gene: 5. Germline CDR1 is SQVTM and CDR2 is ANQGSEA. The CDR3 sequence is 13 residues long. CDR3 DNA sequence: TGCAGCTCCGCTAGCGGGACCCAAGAGACCCAGTACTTC. Residues: CSSASGTQETQYF.

The rearrangement links TRBV20-1 to TRBJ2-3; 10 nucleotides align to TRBD2. The CDR3 covers 14 residues. The germline V gene has CDR1 DFQATT and CDR2 SNEGSKA (reference sequence). Trimming at V came to 5 bases and at J to 5 bases, leaving 7 bases not matched to a gene. Here the CDR3 reads CSAVAGGRIDTQYF. CDR3 bases: TGCAGTGCTGTAGCGGGAGGTCGGATAGATACGCAGTATTTT.

This clonotype was counted at least ten times. V is TRBV29-1 and J is TRBJ1-1; a weak D match, TRBD1 (5 bases). The CDR3 extends over 14 amino acids. Germline V gives CDR1 SQVTM, CDR2 ANQGSEA. V lost 4 bases to trimming and J lost 11 bases, with 23 bases between them. The CDR3 is CSVALFGAGYFAFF. In nucleotides, the CDR3 is TGCAGCGTTGCCCTATTTGGTGCAGGGTATTTTGCTTTCTTT.

This clonotype was found many times. The chain has TRBV20-1 and TRBJ2-5, with 12 bases fitting TRBD2. CDR3 length: 15 amino acids. Per germline, CDR1 DFQATT and CDR2 SNEGSKA (reference sequence). J lost 4 bases, V lost 3 bases, and 6 bases had no gene match. CDR3 in amino acids: CSASLPGLAGETQYF. The CDR3 DNA is TGCAGTGCTAGTCTCCCGGGACTAGCGGGAGAGACCCAGTACTTC.

V usage is TRBV5-1 and J usage is TRBJ2-3; maybe TRBD1 (5 bases). Germline assignment: CDR1 SGHRS and CDR2 YFSETQ. V lost 2 bases, J lost 2 bases, and 9 bases lay in between. CDR3 size: 14 residues. CDR3 nucleotides: TGCGCCAGCAGCTTCCGACAGACCACAGATACGCAGTATTTT. Translating it yields CASSFRQTTDTQYF.

This clonotype was recorded many times. The gene calls are TRBV10-3 and TRBJ1-4; tentatively, D is TRBD1 (5 bases). CDR3 length equals 12 residues. Germline V gene sequence: CDR1 ENHRY, CDR2 SYGVKD. V was trimmed by 8 bases and J by 5 bases, leaving 9 bases between them. The CDR3 DNA sequence: TGTGCCATCGGGACCCTGAATGAAAAACTGTTTTTT. Amino acid sequence: CAIGTLNEKLFF.

The rearrangement joins TRBV7-3 to TRBJ2-7; D remains unclear. Between the trimmed V and J ends, which lost 4 bases and 6 bases, there was a span of 13 bases. The CDR3 consists of 13 residues. Germline CDR1 is SGHTA and CDR2 is FQGTGA. CDR3 nucleotides: TGTGCCAGCAGCTCGACCGGAACGGGCGAGCAGTACTTC. Amino acids: CASSSTGTGEQYF.

There are many counts of this clonotype. CDR3 bases: TGTGCCAGCACCCTGACTAGCGGGGGGGCAGGCACGCAGTATTTT. Protein sequence: CASTLTSGGAGTQYF. J is TRBJ2-3 and V is TRBV12-3 or TRBV12-4, with TRBD2 matching over 14 bases. V trimming: 7 bases; J trimming: 9 bases; junction bases outside the gene matches: 9. The CDR3 spans 15 residues.

This clonotype was recorded once. The chain recombines TRBV20-1 with TRBJ2-5; 14 bases map to TRBD2. Losses at the gene ends were 6 bases for V and 1 base for J; bases not matched to a gene: 7. This CDR3 spans 16 amino acids. The germline V gene encodes CDR1 DFQATT and CDR2 SNEGSKA (reference sequence). The CDR3 is CSAGATSGGAQETQYF. Written as DNA, the CDR3 is TGCAGTGCCGGGGCGACTAGCGGGGGGGCCCAAGAGACCCAGTACTTC.

This clonotype occurred many times. The V call is TRBV5-1, the J call TRBJ2-3; 9 bases align to TRBD1. The trim removed 4 bases at V and 3 bases at J, leaving 6 bases unmatched. Germline V gene sequence: CDR1 SGHRS, CDR2 YFSETQ. The CDR3 runs to 15 residues. The CDR3 reads CASSSGTGFTDTQYF. The CDR3 DNA reads as TGCGCCAGCAGCAGCGGGACAGGGTTTACAGATACGCAGTATTTT. The whole variable domain, filled in from reference TRBV5-1 and TRBJ2-3, reads KAGVTQTPRYLIKTRGQQVTLSCSPISGHRSVSWYQQTPGQGLQFLFEYFSETQRNKGNFPGRFSGRQFSNSRSEMNVSTLELGDSALYLCASSSGTGFTDTQYFGPGTRLTVL.

The table lists this clonotype with many counts. The chain links TRBV7-6 to TRBJ2-5; no reliable D call. Trimming left V 4 bases short and J 4 bases short, with 13 bases between. This CDR3 is 14 amino acids long. Per the germline V gene, CDR1 is SGHVS and CDR2 is FNYEAQ. CDR3 residues: CASSYDTGRETQYF. DNA of the CDR3: TGTGCCAGCAGCTATGACACCGGGCGAGAGACCCAGTACTTC. The full variable domain, rest sourced from reference TRBV7-6 and TRBJ2-5, is GAGVSQSPRYKVTKRGQDVALRCDPISGHVSLYWYRQALGQGPEFLTYFNYEAQQDKSGLPNDRFSAERPEGSISTLTIQRTEQRDSAMYRCASSYDTGRETQYFGPGTRLLVL.

Of note for this clonotype: The DNA is omitted, as the CDR3 cannot be located on it reliably, and the CDR3 follows TCRdb's listing. The V call is TRBV7-3, the J call TRBJ2-1; TRBD1, the table's D call, was not compared with the DNA. The CDR3 is 18 amino acids in total, end residues counted. CDR1 SGHTA and CDR2 FQGTGA come from the germline V gene. CDR3 loop: CASSIYLCSGLGTGLQIF.

This clonotype was picked up many times. The chain combines TRBV18 with TRBJ2-7, with TRBD2 identical over 8 bases. Unmatched junction bases numbered 4, after V lost 0 bases and J lost 0 bases. From germline, CDR1 is KGHSH and CDR2 LQKENI. The CDR3 is made up of 16 amino acids. CDR3 in amino acids: CASSPPGTRGSYEQYF. Here the CDR3 DNA reads TGTGCCAGCTCACCACCAGGGACTAGGGGCTCCTACGAGCAGTACTTC.

Only a few counts were recorded for this clonotype. This may be a read error: a much more frequent sequence differs by one nucleotide. The chain combines TRBV5-1 with TRBJ2-1, with 7 bases matching TRBD2. This CDR3 region has 14 residues. From germline, CDR1 is SGHRS and CDR2 YFSETQ. The chain's CDR3 is CASGRAGPDNGQFF. The CDR3 DNA follows: TGCGCCAGCGGAAGAGCGGGGCCCGACAATGGGCAGTTCTTC.